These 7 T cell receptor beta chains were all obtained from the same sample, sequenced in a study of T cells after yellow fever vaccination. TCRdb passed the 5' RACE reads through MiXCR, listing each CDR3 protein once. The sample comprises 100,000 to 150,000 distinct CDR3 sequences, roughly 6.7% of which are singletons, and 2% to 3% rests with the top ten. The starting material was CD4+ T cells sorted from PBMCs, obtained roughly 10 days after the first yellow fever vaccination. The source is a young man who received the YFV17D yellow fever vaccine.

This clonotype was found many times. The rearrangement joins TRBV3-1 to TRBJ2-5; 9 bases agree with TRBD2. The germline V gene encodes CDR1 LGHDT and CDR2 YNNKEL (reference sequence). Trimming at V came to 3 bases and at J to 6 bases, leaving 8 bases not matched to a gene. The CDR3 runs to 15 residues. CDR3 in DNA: TGTGCCAGCAGCCACATAGCGGGGGTCGTTAAGACCCAGTACTTC. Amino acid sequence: CASSHIAGVVKTQYF.

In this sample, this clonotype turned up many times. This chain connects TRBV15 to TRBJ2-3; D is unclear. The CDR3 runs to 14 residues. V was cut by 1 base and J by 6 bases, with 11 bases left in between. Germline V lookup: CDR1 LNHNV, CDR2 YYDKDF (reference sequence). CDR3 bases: TGTGCCACCAGCAGAGGCTTGACGAGGGATACGCAGTATTTT. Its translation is CATSRGLTRDTQYF.

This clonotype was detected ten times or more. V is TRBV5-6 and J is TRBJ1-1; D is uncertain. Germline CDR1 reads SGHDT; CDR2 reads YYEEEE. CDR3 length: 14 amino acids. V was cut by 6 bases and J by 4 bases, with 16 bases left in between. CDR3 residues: CASNPRAGPTEAFF. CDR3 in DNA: TGTGCCAGCAACCCTAGGGCAGGCCCCACTGAAGCTTTCTTT.

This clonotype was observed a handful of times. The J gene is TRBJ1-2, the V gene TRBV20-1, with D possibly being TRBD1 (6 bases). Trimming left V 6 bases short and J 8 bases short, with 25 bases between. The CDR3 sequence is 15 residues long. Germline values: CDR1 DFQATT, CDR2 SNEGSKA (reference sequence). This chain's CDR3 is CSAQDSTGPLGGYTF. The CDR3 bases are TGCAGTGCCCAAGACTCGACAGGTCCCTTGGGAGGCTACACCTTC.

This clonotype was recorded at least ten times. This CDR3 is CASSLFVASNTGELFF. The CDR3 DNA is TGTGCCAGCAGCTTGTTCGTCGCGTCGAACACCGGGGAGCTGTTTTTT. The chain employs TRBV7-6 and TRBJ2-2; D is unresolved. The CDR3 has 16 amino acids. Trimming stripped 3 bases from V and 0 bases from J, with 11 bases between. Germline loops: CDR1 SGHVS, CDR2 FNYEAQ.

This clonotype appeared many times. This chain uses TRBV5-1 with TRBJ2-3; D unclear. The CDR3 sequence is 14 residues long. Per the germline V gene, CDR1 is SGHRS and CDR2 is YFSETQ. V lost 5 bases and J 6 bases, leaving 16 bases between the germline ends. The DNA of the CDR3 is TGCGCCAGCAGTCTGGTAACGGACCCTGATACGCAGTATTTT. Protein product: CASSLVTDPDTQYF.

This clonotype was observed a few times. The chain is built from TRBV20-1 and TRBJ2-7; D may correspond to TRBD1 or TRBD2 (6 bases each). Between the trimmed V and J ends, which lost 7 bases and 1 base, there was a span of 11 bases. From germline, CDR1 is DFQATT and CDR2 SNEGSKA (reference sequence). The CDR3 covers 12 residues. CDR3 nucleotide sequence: TGCAGTGTGGGGGGCAGTTCCTACGAGCAGTACTTC. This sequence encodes CSVGGSSYEQYF.